The rows below give T cell receptor beta chains drawn from one sample of a study of T-cell reconstitution after alpha-beta-depleted transplantation in children. One entry per CDR3 protein results from TCRdb running MiXCR on the PCR reads. The sample carries more than 200,000 distinct CDR3 sequences, over 15% recorded once. Sequencing used PBMCs, mostly from graft donor cells, obtained 360 days after TCRalphabeta/CD19-depleted stem cell transplant. Receptors originate from a male patient under 10 years old who had a stem cell transplant for acute lymphoblastic leukemia, so the T cells may come from the graft donor. The CDR3 runs from the conserved cysteine through the conserved F or W. Fields, in order: D gene, J gene, clone size, V gene, CDR3 DNA, CDR3 protein. A D gene is named only where the DNA matches it firmly. Clone size is not always given. Where it is, it says once, few, many or a class for expanded clones.

-,TRBJ2-7,many,TRBV7-2,TGTGCCAGCAGCTTAGCGACTTTTCAGTACTTC,CASSLATFQYF
TRBD1,TRBJ1-3,few,TRBV5-1,TGCGCCAGCAGCTTGGGAGGACAGGGGGCTGGAAACACCATATATTTT,CASSLGGQGAGNTIYF
-,TRBJ2-3,-,TRBV7-8,TGTGCCAGCAGCTTCCCGGCGCAGTATTTT,CASSFPAQYF
TRBD1,TRBJ2-3,-,TRBV24-1,TGTGCCACCAGTGTGGGACAGTCCACAGATACGCAGTATTTT,CATSVGQSTDTQYF
-,TRBJ2-4,-,TRBV7-2,TGTGCCAGCAGCTTCGTGCGAAACATTCAGTACTTC,CASSFVRNIQYF
-,TRBJ2-5,-,TRBV29-1,TGCAGCGTTGGGCGACTACGCCAAGAGACCCAGTACTTC,CSVGRLRQETQYF
TRBD2,TRBJ2-3,few,TRBV5-1,TGCGCCAGCAACGGAGTTAGGTCAATTTCCCGGGACTACCCTATTTTTGAAGATACGCAGTATTTT,CASNGVRSISRDYPIFEDTQYF
TRBD1,TRBJ1-3,few,TRBV10-3,TGTGCCATCAGTGCCATCGGACAGGGATCGGGAAACACCATATATTTT,CAISAIGQGSGNTIYF
TRBD1,TRBJ1-1,few,TRBV20-1,TGCAGTGCCAACCGAGGGGGCGCGGATGAAGCTTTCTTT,CSANRGGADEAFF
-,TRBJ2-5,-,TRBV6-6,TGTGCCACTCGGACTCAAGAGACCCAGTACTTC,CATRTQETQYF
TRBD1,TRBJ2-3,-,TRBV11-1,TGTGCCAGCAGCTTGTTCGTATTGGGGCGGACAGGGGGCGTTTGGCAGTATTTT,CASSLFVLGRTGGVWQYF
-,TRBJ2-6,once,TRBV4-3,TGCGCCAGCAGCCAAGCTGGGGGCTCTGGGGCCAACGTCCTGACTTTC,CASSQAGGSGANVLTF